This is a list of T cell receptor beta chains from one sample in a study of blood T cell repertoires in COVID-19. Repertoires were generated with immunoSEQ multiplex PCR, while TCRdb's copy carries only in-frame clones and drops some. The data show 200,000 to 250,000 clones, 65% to 85% seen once. The sequenced sample consisted of peripheral blood. These receptors all come from a woman between 40 and 55 years old with active or convalescent COVID-19. Each CDR3 is given with its conserved first and last residue. The D gene is left open where the match is weak. Expanded clones get a size class; other rows say once, few or many, or leave the size out.

-	TRBJ2-6	-	TRBV4-1	CASSQAGVGANVLTF	TGCGCCAGCAGCCAAGCGGGGGTTGGGGCCAACGTCCTGACTTTC
few	TRBJ1-3	-	TRBV6-5	CASSRDFSGNTIYF	TGTGCCAGCAGCAGGGATTTCTCTGGAAACACCATATATTTT
-	TRBJ2-7	-	TRBV19	CASSIEAGVSYEQYF	TGTGCCAGTAGTATAGAGGCAGGGGTATCCTACGAGCAGTACTTC
few	TRBJ1-5	-	TRBV19	CASSRGGGNQPQHF	TGTGCCAGTAGCCGGGGGGGCGGCAATCAGCCCCAGCATTTT
-	TRBJ2-4	-	TRBV19	CASSIAGAKNIQYF	TGTGCCAGTAGTATAGCGGGGGCCAAAAACATTCAGTACTTC
once	TRBJ1-4	-	TRBV9	CASSNDTTAGYLNEKLFF	TGTGCCAGCAGCAACGATACTACCGCGGGGTACCTTAATGAAAAACTGTTTTTT
-	TRBJ2-1	-	TRBV14	CASSQDGYYNEQFF	TGTGCCAGCAGCCAAGACGGTTACTACAATGAGCAGTTCTTC
-	TRBJ2-5	-	TRBV30	CAWSYMAAETQYF	TGTGCCTGGAGTTACATGGCGGCCGAGACCCAGTACTTC
-	TRBJ1-5	TRBD1	TRBV10-3	CAISGGTGDDQPQHF	TGTGCCATCAGTGGAGGGACAGGGGACGATCAGCCCCAGCATTTT
-	TRBJ2-2	TRBD2	TRBV2	CASSGSGGPGELFF	TGTGCCAGCAGTGGTAGCGGGGGCCCCGGGGAGCTGTTTTTT
-	TRBJ1-2	-	TRBV5-1	CASSLTDYGYTF	TGCGCCAGCAGCTTGACAGACTATGGCTACACCTTC
-	TRBJ2-1	-	TRBV3-1/TRBV3-2	CASSQDMSGWDEQFF	TGTGCCAGCAGCCAAGATATGAGCGGTTGGGATGAGCAGTTCTTC
-	TRBJ1-2	TRBD1	TRBV19	CASSMVRDSLNYGYTF	TGTGCCAGTAGTATGGTTCGGGACAGCTTAAACTATGGCTACACCTTC
-	TRBJ1-5	-	TRBV5-1	CASSLLGASNQPQHF	TGCGCCAGCAGCTTGTTAGGGGCGAGCAATCAGCCCCAGCATTTT
-	TRBJ1-5	TRBD1	TRBV3-1/TRBV3-2	CASSQGVDRGIQPQHF	TGTGCCAGCAGCCAAGGAGTGGACAGGGGGATTCAGCCCCAGCATTTT
few	TRBJ1-5	TRBD1	TRBV29-1	CSVVTGVNQPQHF	TGCAGCGTTGTAACAGGGGTCAATCAGCCCCAGCATTTT
-	TRBJ2-2	TRBD2	TRBV6-5	CASSRGLANTGELFF	TGTGCCAGCAGTCGGGGACTAGCCAACACCGGGGAGCTGTTTTTT
-	TRBJ1-6	-	TRBV28	CASTEGGPQVNSPLHF	TGTGCCAGCACCGAAGGTGGGCCACAAGTTAATTCACCCCTCCACTTT
-	TRBJ2-1	-	TRBV9	CASTSAGQEYNEQFF	TGTGCCAGCACCTCAGCGGGACAGGAATACAATGAGCAGTTCTTC
-	TRBJ2-7	-	TRBV2	CASSDGGLSYEQYF	TGTGCCAGCAGTGACGGGGGGCTCTCCTACGAGCAGTACTTC
-	TRBJ2-3	TRBD2	TRBV15	CATSRDSSGGTDTQYF	TGTGCCACCAGCAGAGATTCCAGCGGGGGCACAGATACGCAGTATTTT
once	TRBJ2-1	TRBD2	TRBV5-1	CASSLVRASGYNEQFF	TGCGCCAGCAGCTTGGTACGGGCTAGCGGGTACAATGAGCAGTTCTTC
-	TRBJ1-1	-	TRBV18	CASSLTANTEAFF	TGTGCCAGCTCCCTCACAGCGAACACTGAAGCTTTCTTT
once	TRBJ1-1	-	TRBV3-1/TRBV3-2	CASSQTRGGAFF	TGTGCCAGCAGCCAAACCCGAGGGGGAGCTTTCTTT
-	TRBJ1-2	-	TRBV28	CASSLQGPYGYTF	TGTGCCAGCAGTTTGCAGGGGCCCTATGGCTACACCTTC
-	TRBJ2-7	-	TRBV19	CASSIVWGTLVGEQYF	TGTGCCAGTAGTATAGTTTGGGGGACTCTGGTTGGCGAGCAGTACTTC
-	TRBJ2-1	-	TRBV2	CASSEPTLNEQFF	TGTGCCAGCAGTGAACCCACTCTCAATGAGCAGTTCTTC
-	TRBJ1-3	-	TRBV9	CASSLVGDSGNTIYF	TGTGCCAGCAGCTTGGTAGGGGACTCTGGAAACACCATATATTTT
-	TRBJ1-1	-	TRBV18	CASSPTTGPGNTEAFF	TGTGCCAGCTCACCCACGACAGGTCCCGGGAACACTGAAGCTTTCTTT
-	TRBJ2-4	TRBD1	TRBV11-2	CASSPDRVKNIQYF	TGTGCCAGCAGCCCGGACAGGGTGAAAAACATTCAGTACTTC
-	TRBJ2-3	TRBD2	TRBV25-1	CASSAAGGGPSTDTQYF	TGTGCCAGCAGTGCCGCGGGGGGAGGACCTAGCACAGATACGCAGTATTTT
-	TRBJ1-2	-	TRBV25-1	CASFSPVGGNYGYTF	TGTGCCAGCTTCTCGCCGGTGGGGGGGAACTATGGCTACACCTTC
-	TRBJ2-7	-	TRBV7-3	CASSFGPEGEQYF	TGTGCCAGCAGCTTCGGACCGGAGGGAGAGCAGTACTTC
-	TRBJ2-3	TRBD2	TRBV19	CASSILGGGTDTQYF	TGTGCCAGTAGTATCCTCGGGGGGGGCACAGATACGCAGTATTTT
-	TRBJ2-3	TRBD2	TRBV29-1	CSVVPSGGSTDTQYF	TGCAGCGTTGTACCTAGCGGGGGTAGCACAGATACGCAGTATTTT
-	TRBJ2-7	-	TRBV28	CASSLTGPYEQYF	TGTGCCAGCAGTTTAACTGGGCCCTACGAGCAGTACTTC
once	TRBJ1-2	-	TRBV6-1	CASSEAQGRNYGYTF	TGTGCCAGCAGTGAAGCCCAGGGGCGCAACTATGGCTACACCTTC
few	TRBJ2-1	TRBD2	TRBV5-1	CASSSGRGLAGPYNEQFF	TGCGCCAGCAGCTCGGGCCGGGGACTAGCGGGGCCCTACAATGAGCAGTTCTTC
-	TRBJ1-2	TRBD1	TRBV27	CASSWGQDYGYTF	TGTGCCAGCAGCTGGGGACAGGACTATGGCTACACCTTC
-	TRBJ2-1	-	TRBV6-5	CASNRASYNEQFF	TGTGCCAGCAACCGAGCCTCCTACAATGAGCAGTTCTTC
few	TRBJ2-7	-	TRBV7-6	CASSLGASGVTSYGHEQYF	TGTGCCAGCAGCTTAGGTGCTTCCGGGGTCACTTCATACGGCCACGAGCAGTACTTC
-	TRBJ1-2	TRBD1	TRBV27	CASSAPGTGGAGSYGYTF	TGTGCCAGCAGTGCCCCCGGGACAGGGGGCGCCGGGTCCTATGGCTACACCTTC
-	TRBJ1-1	TRBD1	TRBV5-1	CASSFPGQHTEAFF	TGCGCCAGCAGCTTCCCGGGACAGCACACTGAAGCTTTCTTT
-	TRBJ2-7	TRBD1	TRBV9	CASSVTTGQAYEQYF	TGTGCCAGCAGCGTAACCACGGGACAGGCCTACGAGCAGTACTTC
-	TRBJ2-2	TRBD1	TRBV29-1	CSALDRATGELFF	TGCAGCGCCCTGGACAGGGCCACCGGGGAGCTGTTTTTT
-	TRBJ1-5	-	TRBV6-1	CASSESSQPQHF	TGTGCCAGCAGTGAATCGAGTCAGCCCCAGCATTTT
-	TRBJ2-3	-	TRBV4-2	CASREPDTQYF	TGTGCCAGCCGGGAACCAGATACGCAGTATTTT
-	TRBJ2-4	-	TRBV7-3	CASSLGGGSSKNIQYF	TGTGCCAGCAGCTTAGGAGGGGGCTCGTCCAAAAACATTCAGTACTTC
-	TRBJ2-7	-	TRBV7-2	CASSLIVRDEQYF	TGTGCCAGCAGCTTGATAGTACGAGACGAGCAGTACTTC
-	TRBJ1-2	-	TRBV21-1	CASSKEGTENYGYTF	TGTGCCAGCAGCAAAGAGGGGACAGAAAACTATGGCTACACCTTC